What follows are 7 T cell receptor beta chains derived from one specimen sequenced in a study of T cells in localized non-small cell lung cancer. The data were produced by immunoSEQ multiplex PCR, yet TCRdb's version contains in-frame clones alone and is incomplete. The top ten hold roughly a tenth of the sample, which has about 40,000 clones, about 91% seen once. This material consisted of PBMCs, taken before any cancer treatment. These receptors all come from a woman aged 35 to 70 with stage II lung adenocarcinoma.

The chain couples TRBV6-1 to TRBJ2-7; D unresolved. Trimming stripped 5 bases from V and 5 bases from J, with 10 bases between. The length of the CDR3 is 12 residues. Germline V gene data show CDR1 as MNHNS and CDR2 as SASEGT. The CDR3 DNA follows: TGTGCCAGCAGTTCCCCGAGGAACGAGCAGTACTTC. This codes for CASSSPRNEQYF.

Details on this clone: This CDR3 is also generated by other DNA sequences in the sample. J is TRBJ1-1 and V is TRBV18; D is unclear. CDR1 KGHSH and CDR2 LQKENI come from the germline V gene. Trimming cost V 1 base and J 1 base, with 4 bases left between them. This CDR3 spans 13 amino acids. CDR3 loop: CASSPRENTEAFF. The CDR3 coding sequence is TGTGCCAGCTCACCACGGGAGAACACTGAAGCTTTCTTT.

The chain recombines TRBV5-4 with TRBJ2-1; D remains ambiguous. The ends were cut back, 0 bases at V and 2 bases at J, with 6 bases in the middle. The CDR3 consists of 14 residues. CDR1 and CDR2 (germline): SGHNT, YYREEE (reference sequence). The CDR3 DNA sequence: TGTGCCAGCAGCTTGGGGGTCCCCTACAATGAGCAGTTCTTC. Its protein is CASSLGVPYNEQFF.

The chain couples TRBV7-9 to TRBJ2-3, with 8 bases identical to TRBD2. With 5 bases clipped from V and 2 bases from J, the junction kept 6 bases outside the gene matches. In germline, CDR1 is SEHNR, CDR2 FQNEAQ (reference sequence). The CDR3 contains 15 residues. The CDR3 coding sequence is TGTGCCAGCAGCACTCCGGGACTAGACACAGATACGCAGTATTTT. Its translation: CASSTPGLDTDTQYF.

This chain connects TRBV9 to TRBJ2-3; 8 bases align to TRBD2. Germline V gene lookup returns CDR1 SGDLS and CDR2 YYNGEE. This CDR3 region has 17 residues. V trimming: 0 bases; J trimming: 6 bases; junction bases outside the gene matches: 12. The CDR3 loop reads CASSVARGSGVKDTQYF. CDR3 nucleotides: TGTGCCAGCAGCGTAGCTCGAGGTAGCGGGGTCAAGGATACGCAGTATTTT.

J is TRBJ1-2 and V is TRBV15; D is ambiguous. There are 14 residues in the CDR3. Germline V CDR1 and CDR2: LNHNV, YYDKDF (reference sequence). V was clipped by 0 bases and J by 4 bases, with 9 bases between them. The CDR3 region has the DNA TGTGCCACCAGCAGAGACTCAGAGGGCTATGGCTACACCTTC. It specifies CATSRDSEGYGYTF.

The V gene is TRBV7-9, the J gene TRBJ2-3; D gene ambiguous. V lost 4 bases, J lost 2 bases, and 4 bases lay in between. The germline CDR1 and CDR2 sequences are SEHNR and FQNEAQ (reference sequence). This CDR3 region has 12 residues. The CDR3 region has the DNA TGTGCCAGCAGCTCCTTCACAGATACGCAGTATTTT. It translates to CASSSFTDTQYF.